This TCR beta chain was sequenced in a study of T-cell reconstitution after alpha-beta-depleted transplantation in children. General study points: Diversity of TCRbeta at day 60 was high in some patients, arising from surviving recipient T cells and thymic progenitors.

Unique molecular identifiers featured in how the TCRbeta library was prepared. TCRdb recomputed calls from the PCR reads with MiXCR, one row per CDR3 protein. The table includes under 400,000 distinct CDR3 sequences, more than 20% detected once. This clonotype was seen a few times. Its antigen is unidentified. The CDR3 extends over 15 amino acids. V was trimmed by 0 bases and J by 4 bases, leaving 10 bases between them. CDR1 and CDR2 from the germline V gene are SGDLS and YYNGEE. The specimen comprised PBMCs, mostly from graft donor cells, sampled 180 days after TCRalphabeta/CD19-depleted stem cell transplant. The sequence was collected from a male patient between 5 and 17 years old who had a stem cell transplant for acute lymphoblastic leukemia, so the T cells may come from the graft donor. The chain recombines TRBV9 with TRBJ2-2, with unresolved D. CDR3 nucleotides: TGTGCCAGCAGCGTAGAGGGCTCCAGCACCGGGGAGCTGTTTTTT. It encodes CASSVEGSSTGELFF.